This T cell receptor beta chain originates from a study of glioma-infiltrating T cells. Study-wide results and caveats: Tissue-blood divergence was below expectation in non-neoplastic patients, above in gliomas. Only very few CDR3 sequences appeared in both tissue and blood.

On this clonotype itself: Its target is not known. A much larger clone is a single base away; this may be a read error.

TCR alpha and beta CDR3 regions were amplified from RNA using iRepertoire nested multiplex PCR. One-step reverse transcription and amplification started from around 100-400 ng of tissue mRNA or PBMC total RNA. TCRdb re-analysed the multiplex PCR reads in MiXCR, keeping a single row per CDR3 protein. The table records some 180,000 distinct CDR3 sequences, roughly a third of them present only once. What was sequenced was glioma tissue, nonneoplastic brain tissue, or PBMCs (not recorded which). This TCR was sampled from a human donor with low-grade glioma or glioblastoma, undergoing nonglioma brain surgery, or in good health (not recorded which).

CDR3: CASSLSVRDRALNTEAFF. CDR3 nucleotides: TGTGCCAGCTCACTGTCTGTCCGGGACAGGGCATTGAACACTGAAGCTTTCTTT. The chain uses TRBV18 and TRBJ1-1, with TRBD1 identical over 9 bases. Germline CDR1 and CDR2: KGHSH and LQKENI. V lost 4 bases to trimming and J lost 0 bases; unmatched junction nucleotides: 12. The CDR3 runs to 18 residues. The variable domain in full, completed from reference TRBV18 and TRBJ1-1, reads NAGVMQNPRHLVRRRGQEARLRCSPMKGHSHVYWYRQLPEEGLKFMVYLQKENIIDESGMPKERFSAEFPKEGPSILRIQQVVRGDSAAYFCASSLSVRDRALNTEAFFGQGTRLTVV.